Presented here are 7 T cell receptor beta chains from one specimen sequenced in a study of T-cell memory formation after mild COVID-19. From the 5' RACE reads, TCRdb called clonotypes with MiXCR, one entry per CDR3 protein. The sample lists 450,000 or so distinct CDR3 sequences, 20% occurring once. Sequencing was done on a sample of PBMCs or a T cell subset sorted from them (not recorded which). Receptors originate from an adult woman who had mild COVID-19 (a few samples of this study predate the infection). Cell type and time point are not known.

The V gene is TRBV28, the J gene TRBJ2-4, with D possibly being TRBD1 or TRBD2 (8 bases each). Germline CDR1 reads MDHEN; CDR2 reads SYDVKM. CDR3 length: 14 amino acids. The V end was cut by 7 bases, the J end by 9 bases, with 19 bases between. The CDR3 region has the DNA TGTGCCAGCACCCTGACAGGGGCGGGAGGCATTCAGTACTTC. Its translation is CASTLTGAGGIQYF.

This clonotype was counted between two and nine times. The J gene is TRBJ2-5, the V gene TRBV4-2; 7 bases fit TRBD2. Germline V gene sequence: CDR1 LGHNA, CDR2 YNFKEQ. Trimming took 3 bases from V and 10 from J; bases not matched to a gene: 26. This CDR3 spans 19 amino acids. The DNA of the CDR3 is TGTGCCAGCAGCCAGCAGCCGCCTGGAGTAGCGGGCGAAAGGAGGGACCAGTACTTC. It is translated as CASSQQPPGVAGERRDQYF.

V gene TRBV5-1 combines with J gene TRBJ1-1, with D possibly being TRBD1 (6 bases). Germline lookup yields CDR1 SGHRS and CDR2 YFSETQ. V was pared by 4 bases and J by 2 bases, with 12 bases between. The CDR3 runs to 14 residues. This CDR3 reads CASSVRQANTEAFF. The CDR3 DNA reads as TGCGCCAGCAGCGTACGACAGGCAAACACTGAAGCTTTCTTT.

This clonotype was recorded a few times. V is TRBV20-1 and J is TRBJ2-7; no reliable D call. V was cut by 5 bases and J by 2 bases, with 16 bases left in between. CDR3 size: 14 residues. The germline V gene encodes CDR1 DFQATT and CDR2 SNEGSKA (reference sequence). CDR3 sequence: CSAPMLESPYEQYF. The CDR3 DNA reads as TGCAGTGCTCCAATGTTAGAGAGTCCCTACGAGCAGTACTTC.

The table lists this clonotype with a few counts. The rearrangement joins TRBV5-5 to TRBJ2-5, with no clear D. The CDR3 sequence is 16 residues long. The germline CDR1 and CDR2 sequences are SGHKS and YYEKEE (reference sequence). Trimming removed 0 bases at V and 2 bases at J, with 14 bases between. The CDR3 DNA follows: TGTGCCAGCAGCTTGGTCTGGTTAGGAGAACAAGAGACCCAGTACTTC. Translating it yields CASSLVWLGEQETQYF.

The gene calls are TRBV27 and TRBJ2-7, with D perhaps given as TRBD1 or TRBD2 (5 bases each). CDR1 is MNHEY, CDR2 SMNVEV, per germline (reference sequence). CDR3 size: 15 residues. Between the trimmed V and J ends, which lost 5 bases and 2 bases, there was a span of 16 bases. CDR3 protein: CASSPDPGPTYEQYF. CDR3 bases: TGTGCCAGCAGTCCGGATCCGGGGCCCACCTACGAGCAGTACTTC.

This clonotype was seen a few times. The chain couples TRBV7-9 to TRBJ1-1; tentatively, D is TRBD1 (5 bases). Trimming took off 5 bases at V and 3 bases at J, with 10 bases between the two ends. CDR1 and CDR2 from the germline V gene are SEHNR and FQNEAQ (reference sequence). The CDR3 extends over 13 amino acids. The CDR3 spells CASSTLGDTEAFF. CDR3 bases: TGTGCCAGCAGCACCCTGGGGGACACTGAAGCTTTCTTT.